This T cell receptor beta chain was obtained from a study of T-cell memory formation after mild COVID-19. Study in general: TCR clusters showed largely donor specificity. Study results and limitations: Nothing showed for sure that second-wave clones peaking on day 37 were SARS-CoV-2 specific. Among contracting clones, CD4+ were mainly CM/EM and CD8+ enriched in EMRA.

The table lists this clonotype with a few counts. Its cognate antigen is unknown. 5'RACE primed from the constant segment yielded TCR alpha and TCR beta cDNA libraries bearing sample barcodes and UMIs. In TCRdb, the 5' RACE reads were re-called with MiXCR into one record per CDR3 protein. The repertoire consists of 400,000 to 500,000 distinct CDR3 sequences, with around 24% occurring once and the leading ten covering roughly 8.9%. V was clipped by 0 bases and J by 0 bases, with 5 bases between them. Germline V gene sequence: CDR1 MGHRA, CDR2 YSYEKL. This CDR3 has 14 residues. This chain connects TRBV4-1 to TRBJ1-1; D gene uncertain. What was sequenced was PBMCs or a T cell subset sorted from them (not recorded which). This TCR came from an adult woman who had mild COVID-19 (a few samples of this study predate the infection). Cell type and time point are not known. The CDR3 DNA sequence: TGCGCCAGCAGCCAAGAAGGACTGAACACTGAAGCTTTCTTT. Its protein product is CASSQEGLNTEAFF.